This T cell receptor beta chain was profiled in a study of blood T cell repertoires in COVID-19. Looking at the study overall: Acute-phase and convalescent COVID-19 samples originated in the United States, Italy and Spain.

Authors' analysis steps: It was from reference gene primer amplification that nucleated cell counts were estimated. The data were produced by immunoSEQ multiplex PCR, yet TCRdb's version contains in-frame clones alone and is incomplete. V and J calls and clone size are as listed in that table; D and trimming were resolved from the DNA. The sample holds roughly 340,000 clones, around 87% seen once. In assigning cohorts, the study relied on participant-reported clinical history. Looked up from germline, CDR1 is SNHLY and CDR2 is FYNNEI. The CDR3 has 17 amino acids. The V gene end was trimmed by 4 bases and the J gene end by 5 bases; junction bases not matched to a gene: 9.

Specimen: PBMCs or T cells enriched from blood (not recorded which). This receptor was identified in a middle-aged man in a cohort exposed to, infected with or recovered from COVID-19 (not recorded which). This chain links TRBV2 with TRBJ2-7; 15 nucleotides line up with TRBD2. The CDR3 DNA is TGTGCCAGCAGTGCACTCCCGGGACTAGCGGGAGGTCACGAGCAGTACTTC. This codes for CASSALPGLAGGHEQYF.